The clone carrying this T cell receptor (beta chain) was seen a handful of times. Antigen specificity is unknown. The CDR3 consists of 15 residues. V lost 8 bases and J 3 bases, leaving 16 bases between the germline ends. CDR1 is SGHAT and CDR2 is FQNNGV in the germline V gene. TCRdb ran MiXCR on the 5' RACE reads and lists one entry per CDR3 protein. The profile covers 400,000 to 500,000 distinct CDR3 sequences, with about 19% appearing a single time and around 8.4% taken by the ten largest. The sample comes from a study of T-cell memory formation after mild COVID-19. The study, taken as a whole, reports: Clones shrinking from day 15 to 85 showed even CD4/CD8 mixes; later expanders tilted CD4+. Contracting CD4+ clones were located mainly in CM and EM, and CD8+ clones in EMRA. The authors left the SARS-CoV-2 specificity of second-wave clones peaking on day 37 unconfirmed.

The sequenced sample consisted of PBMCs or a T cell subset sorted from them (not recorded which). The gene calls are TRBV11-2 and TRBJ1-4; D ambiguous. This TCR derives from an adult woman who had mild COVID-19 (a few samples of this study predate the infection). Cell type and time point are not known. CDR3 coding DNA: TGTGCCAGCCACAGTCCCGTTCTAGCTAATGAAAAACTGTTTTTT. It codes for CASHSPVLANEKLFF.